The rows below give T cell receptor beta chains drawn from one sample of a study of blood T cell repertoires in COVID-19. Clones were sequenced by immunoSEQ multiplex PCR, and TCRdb holds only the in-frame ones, with some missing. The sample holds around 360,000 clones, about 87% seen once. Sequenced input: PBMCs or T cells enriched from blood (not recorded which). The receptors come from a man between 35 and 55 years old in a cohort exposed to, infected with or recovered from COVID-19 (not recorded which). CDR3s include the opening cysteine and the closing phenylalanine or tryptophan. Size values are once, few and many counts, or a class for expanded clones, and some rows have none.

CDR3 length	clone size	V gene	J gene	CDR3 protein
13	-	TRBV6-5	TRBJ1-1	CASSRDRGTEAFF
13	-	TRBV30	TRBJ2-2	CAWSVSYTGELFF
15	-	TRBV19	TRBJ2-7	CARGGGTVPSYEQYF
18	-	TRBV3-1/TRBV3-2	TRBJ1-3	CASSQDHPAGVVGNTIYF
14	-	TRBV19	TRBJ2-1	CASTTTGRAYEQFF
15	few	TRBV15	TRBJ2-5	CATSRDRGQGETQYF
13	-	TRBV5-1	TRBJ2-1	CASSRGQYNEQFF
19	-	TRBV5-1	TRBJ2-5	CASSVGRARTSPYQETQYF
13	-	TRBV11-2	TRBJ2-5	CASSFSEAETQYF
17	-	TRBV19	TRBJ1-5	CASTFKGQGNSNQPQHF
14	-	TRBV27	TRBJ1-5	CASRRDSRNQPQHF
15	once	TRBV19	TRBJ1-2	CASIHPLGGTYGYTF
15	-	TRBV5-1	TRBJ2-1	CASSLFSESYNEQFF
16	-	TRBV5-1	TRBJ2-2	CASSLRTGENTGELFF
15	-	TRBV7-7	TRBJ2-3	CASSGGLAGTDTQYF
15	once	TRBV4-1	TRBJ1-2	CASSQDHRTGYGYTF
13	-	TRBV19	TRBJ2-1	CASSMGGVNEQFF
16	-	TRBV28	TRBJ1-1	CASTARAGSENTEAFF
15	-	TRBV29-1	TRBJ2-5	CSVEGSQGFQETQYF
13	-	TRBV6-5	TRBJ1-1	CASTREQNTEAFF
15	-	TRBV5-4	TRBJ1-1	CASSQRDRGNTEAFF